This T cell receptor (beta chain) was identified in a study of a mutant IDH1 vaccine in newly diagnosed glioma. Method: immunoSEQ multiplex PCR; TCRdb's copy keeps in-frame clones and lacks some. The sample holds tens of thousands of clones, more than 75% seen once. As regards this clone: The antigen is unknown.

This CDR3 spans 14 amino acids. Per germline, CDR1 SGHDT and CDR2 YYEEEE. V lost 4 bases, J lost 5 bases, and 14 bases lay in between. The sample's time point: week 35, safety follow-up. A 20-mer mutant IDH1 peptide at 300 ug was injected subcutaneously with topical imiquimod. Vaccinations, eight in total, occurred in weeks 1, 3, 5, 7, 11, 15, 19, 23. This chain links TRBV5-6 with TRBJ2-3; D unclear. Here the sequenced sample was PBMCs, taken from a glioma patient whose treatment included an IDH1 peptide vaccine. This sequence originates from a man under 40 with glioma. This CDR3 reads CASSRVESGDTQYF. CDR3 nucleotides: TGTGCCAGCAGCCGAGTCGAATCGGGAGATACGCAGTATTTT.